The 16 T cell receptor beta chains reported below all come from one sample, sequenced in a study of metastatic and nonmetastatic thyroid tumors. Not a single patient had been given any form of treatment at any point before undergoing thyroid surgery. MiXCR was used by TCRdb to re-call the PCR reads. The sample lists 20,000 to 30,000 clones, 15% to 20% occurring once. Sequenced input: blood. Source of these receptors: a male donor with papillary thyroid cancer or a benign thyroid nodule (not recorded which). Some clones in this sample may be carry-over from other donors' samples.

The gene calls are TRBV19 and TRBJ1-2; tentative D call: TRBD1 (6 bases). The CDR3 has 15 residues. The germline CDR1 and CDR2 sequences are LNHDA and SQIVND (reference sequence). Trimming removed 7 bases from V and 4 bases from J, with 19 bases in between. The CDR3 reads CASMERGRGPYGYTF. The DNA of the CDR3 is TGTGCCAGTATGGAGCGGGGGCGAGGTCCCTATGGCTACACCTTC.

This clone was recorded at least ten times. V usage is TRBV4-1 and J usage is TRBJ2-7; perhaps TRBD2 as D (7 bases). The germline gives CDR1 MGHRA, CDR2 YSYEKL. CDR3 length: 16 amino acids. The V end was cut by 5 bases, the J end by 0 bases, with 17 bases between. The chain's CDR3 is CASSSQWGGTSYEQYF. In DNA, the CDR3 is TGCGCCAGCAGCAGCCAATGGGGGGGCACCTCCTACGAGCAGTACTTC.

This clone was counted a few times. The chain combines TRBV2 with TRBJ2-7; 8 bases align to TRBD2. V dropped 7 bases and J dropped 2; count of bases not matched to a gene: 4. Germline V gives CDR1 SNHLY, CDR2 FYNNEI. The CDR3 loop spans 13 amino acids. CDR3 bases: TGTGCCAGCATCACTAGCGGCCCCTACGAGCAGTACTTC. Translated, it gives CASITSGPYEQYF.

This clone is judged medium-sized (0.01 to 0.1%). In DNA, the CDR3 is TGTGCCAGCAGTTCCAAGGACAGGACCCCCGGGAATGAGCAGTTCTTC. Protein sequence: CASSSKDRTPGNEQFF. This chain joins TRBV12-3 or TRBV12-4 and TRBJ2-1; 7 nucleotides align to TRBD1. The CDR3 spans 16 residues. Trimming took 4 bases from V and 7 from J; bases not matched to a gene: 13.

This clone was found many times. The CDR3 nucleotides are TGTGCCAGCAGCGTTAACAGGGGCACCGGGGAGCTGTTTTTT. Protein product: CASSVNRGTGELFF. The chain recombines TRBV11-2 with TRBJ2-2; TRBD1 aligns across 7 bases. CDR1 is SGHAT and CDR2 is FQNNGV in the germline V gene. The CDR3 length is 14 residues. J gave up 4 bases and V 5 bases, and 4 bases lay outside the gene matches.

The V and J genes are TRBV20-1 and TRBJ1-2; 7 bases map to TRBD1. This CDR3 region has 14 residues. Germline V lookup: CDR1 DFQATT, CDR2 SNEGSKA (reference sequence). This chain's CDR3 is CSVSPRTGNYGYTF. The CDR3 DNA reads TGCAGCGTATCACCGAGGACAGGCAACTATGGCTACACCTTC.

The chain employs TRBV5-5 and TRBJ2-2, with 9 bases matching TRBD2. CDR3 length equals 15 residues. J was trimmed by 4 bases and V by 3 bases; bases with no gene match: 4. CDR1 is SGHKS and CDR2 is YYEKEE in the germline V gene (reference sequence). The CDR3 spells CASSSGTSSTGELFF. CDR3 bases: TGTGCCAGCAGCTCCGGGACTAGCAGCACCGGGGAGCTGTTTTTT.

Many counts were recorded for this clone. The chain couples TRBV2 to TRBJ2-5; D is uncertain. In germline, CDR1 is SNHLY, CDR2 FYNNEI. V was pared by 5 bases and J by 5 bases, with 9 bases between. The CDR3 loop spans 12 amino acids. As DNA, the CDR3 is TGTGCCAGCAGTCCACCTCTGGAGACCCAGTACTTC. It is translated as CASSPPLETQYF.

This clone was counted between two and nine times. The chain recombines TRBV6-6 with TRBJ1-5, with 11 bases that match TRBD1. V was clipped by 0 bases and J by 6 bases; unmatched bases: 4. CDR3 length: 16 amino acids. Germline lookup yields CDR1 MNHNY and CDR2 SVGAGI (reference sequence). CDR3 protein: CASSYSGTGGGQPQHF. For the CDR3, the DNA is TGTGCCAGCAGTTACTCCGGGACAGGGGGAGGTCAGCCCCAGCATTTT.

Notes on this clone: At one boundary the junction diverges from the germline segment, which might be a read error. The CDR3 reads CASSQARFQETHYF. CDR3 DNA: TGTGCTAGCAGCCAAGCACGGTTCCAAGAGACCCACTACTTC. This chain uses TRBV7-7 with TRBJ2-5; D remains ambiguous. CDR1 is SSHAT, CDR2 FNYEAQ, per germline (reference sequence). This CDR3 spans 14 amino acids.

This clone was seen many times. The chain uses TRBV6-4 and TRBJ1-5, with D hard to call. V was cut by 3 bases and J by 0 bases, with 21 bases left in between. The CDR3 consists of 19 residues. CDR1 and CDR2 from the germline V gene are MRHNA and SNTAGT. In DNA, the CDR3 is TGTGCCAGCAGTGATCGACCCTCGAACCCATCAAATAGCAATCAGCCCCAGCATTTT. This gives the protein CASSDRPSNPSNSNQPQHF.

Sample share makes this clone large. J is TRBJ2-1 and V is TRBV6-5; D might be TRBD2 (5 bases). In germline, CDR1 is MNHEY, CDR2 SVGAGI. The CDR3 runs to 16 residues. Trimming stripped 0 bases from V and 11 bases from J, with 20 bases between. The DNA of the CDR3 is TGTGCCAGCAGTTACTCGAGACTAAGAGCGGCCTTGAAGCAGTTCTTC. Translating gives CASSYSRLRAALKQFF.

The table lists this clone with many counts. This rearrangement joins TRBV18 to TRBJ1-1; TRBD1 might be the D (6 bases). The CDR3 is 14 amino acids. The germline V gene encodes CDR1 KGHSH and CDR2 LQKENI. The V gene lost 6 bases and the J gene lost 4 bases, with 15 bases spanning the gap. The CDR3 coding sequence is TGTGCCAGCTCGACAATGGGGGCAAGCACTGAAGCTTTCTTT. Its protein is CASSTMGASTEAFF.

At least ten counts were recorded for this clone. The chain employs TRBV9 and TRBJ2-7, with D unresolved. V shed 0 bases and J shed 5 bases, with 12 bases lying between them. CDR1 and CDR2 from the germline V gene are SGDLS and YYNGEE. This CDR3 comprises 14 residues. CDR3 sequence (DNA): TGTGCCAGCAGCGTAGACCTGCTCCCGGACGAGCAGTACTTC. Its protein product is CASSVDLLPDEQYF.

This clone has at least ten counts. Other DNA variants within this sample encode the same CDR3. The chain is built from TRBV9 and TRBJ2-1, with a possible D match to TRBD2 (5 bases). Germline CDR1 SGDLS, CDR2 YYNGEE. Between the trimmed V and J ends, which lost 1 base and 1 base, there was a span of 6 bases. CDR3 size: 14 residues. CDR3: CASSVRGSYNEQFF. The CDR3 DNA follows: TGTGCCAGCAGCGTACGGGGTTCCTACAATGAGCAGTTCTTC.

This clone turned up a few times. This chain joins TRBV6-2 or TRBV6-3 and TRBJ2-1, with 9 bases aligning to TRBD2. V shed 4 bases, J shed 0 bases, and the junction held 4 bases outside the gene matches. The CDR3 has 16 residues. The germline gives CDR1 MNHEY, CDR2 SVGEGT. The CDR3 protein is CASSSRGGASYNEQFF. CDR3 in DNA: TGTGCCAGCAGTTCACGCGGGGGGGCCTCCTACAATGAGCAGTTCTTC.